The clone carrying this T cell receptor (beta chain) was detected only a few times. These data are taken from a study of control samples from healthy donors and cancer patients. CDR3 length equals 16 residues. Germline CDR1 reads SEHNR; CDR2 reads FQNEAQ (reference sequence). V shed 5 bases and J 2 bases; nucleotides not matched to a gene: 8. The protocol was immunoSEQ multiplex PCR, while the TCRdb copy is restricted to in-frame clones and leaves out a portion. The sample carries 150,000 to 200,000 clones, roughly 90% recorded once. The genes are TRBV7-9 and TRBJ2-7, with TRBD1 matching 11 bases. The sequenced material came from blood. This TCR was sampled from a woman in her fifties or sixties in good health. The CDR3 loop is CASSLGTGGQTYEQYF. The CDR3 DNA follows: TGTGCCAGCAGCCTGGGGACAGGGGGGCAGACCTACGAGCAGTACTTC.